The rows below give T cell receptor beta chains drawn from one sample of a study of T cells after yellow fever vaccination. One entry per CDR3 protein results from TCRdb running MiXCR on the 5' RACE reads. The table includes around 350,000 distinct CDR3 sequences, 11% detected once. The sample consisted of PBMCs, taken on the day of the first yellow fever vaccination. These receptor sequences come from a man aged 18 to 30 who received the YFV17D yellow fever vaccine. Each CDR3 is given with its conserved first and last residue. D genes are given only for firm matches. A row's size may be missing; if present it is once, few, many or a size class.

CASSAAQANTGELFF | TGTGCCAGCTCCGCTGCCCAGGCGAACACCGGGGAGCTGTTTTTT | NA | TRBJ2-2 | NA | TRBV18
CASTHRGGNSPLHF | TGTGCCAGCACCCATAGAGGGGGGAATTCACCCCTCCACTTT | NA | TRBJ1-6 | NA | TRBV27
CAWSLGHLYEQYF | TGTGCCTGGAGTCTCGGTCACCTCTACGAGCAGTACTTC | NA | TRBJ2-7 | few | TRBV30
CSGNRASTGELFF | TGCAGCGGCAACAGAGCTTCCACCGGGGAGCTGTTTTTT | NA | TRBJ2-2 | NA | TRBV29-1
CASSYGRNTEAFF | TGTGCCAGCAGTTACGGTAGAAACACTGAAGCTTTCTTT | NA | TRBJ1-1 | many | TRBV6-2/TRBV6-3
CASSQKTGENTGELFF | TGCGCCAGCAGCCAGAAGACAGGGGAGAACACCGGGGAGCTGTTTTTT | TRBD1 | TRBJ2-2 | NA | TRBV4-1
CASSLISGTGRHEQYF | TGCGCCAGCAGCTTGATATCCGGGACAGGGCGACACGAGCAGTACTTC | TRBD1 | TRBJ2-7 | NA | TRBV5-1
CASSPGTSGNEQFF | TGCGCCAGCAGCCCCGGGACTAGCGGAAATGAGCAGTTCTTC | TRBD2 | TRBJ2-1 | many | TRBV5-1
CASSFHGQIQETQYF | TGCGCCAGCAGCTTTCACGGACAGATCCAAGAGACCCAGTACTTC | NA | TRBJ2-5 | NA | TRBV5-1
CASQREHTSNQPQHF | TGTGCCTCACAACGGGAGCATACTAGCAATCAGCCCCAGCATTTT | NA | TRBJ1-5 | few | TRBV6-1
CASSPPALYTGELFF | TGTGCCAGCTCACCACCTGCTCTATACACCGGGGAGCTGTTTTTT | NA | TRBJ2-2 | NA | TRBV18